This record covers a single TCR beta chain. The data belong to a study of blood T cell repertoires in COVID-19. TCRdb's table, derived via immunoSEQ multiplex PCR, lists solely in-frame clones and lacks some. In the table there are about 150,000 clones, around 81% of which are singletons. Germline V gene sequence: CDR1 MGHDK, CDR2 SYGVNS. This CDR3 region has 14 residues. Losses at the gene ends were 2 bases for V and 3 bases for J; bases not matched to a gene: 0. This TCR derives from a man in his 60s with active or convalescent COVID-19. Sequencing was done on a sample of peripheral blood. The gene calls are TRBV25-1 and TRBJ2-1; 8 bases fit TRBD2. The CDR3 spells CASSETSGYNEQFF. The DNA of the CDR3 is TGTGCCAGCAGTGAAACTAGCGGCTACAATGAGCAGTTCTTC.